The 11 T cell receptor beta chains below were found in one sample sequenced in a study of beta chain features in type 1 diabetes. Every bit of the isolated RNA underwent reverse transcription, so sequencing read expressed TCRB transcripts. TCRdb's copy holds only in-frame clones and misses some; the assay was immunoSEQ multiplex PCR. The sample shows 70,000 to 95,000 clones, 25% to 35% of them seen only once. Sample: stem cell memory CD4+ T cells from blood. All receptors derive from a woman in her late teens or twenties in good health.

This clone has just a few counts. The CDR3 loop is CATPKTAEDTQYF. CDR3 in DNA: TGTGCCACCCCTAAGACCGCGGAAGATACGCAGTATTTT. V is TRBV19 and J is TRBJ2-3, with no clear D. CDR1 LNHDA and CDR2 SQIVND come from the germline V gene (reference sequence). The CDR3 is 13 amino acids. Between the trimmed V and J ends, which lost 10 bases and 5 bases, there was a span of 16 bases.

The chain recombines TRBV2 with TRBJ2-5; 7 nucleotides match TRBD2. This CDR3 is built from 14 residues. Germline V gene sequence: CDR1 SNHLY, CDR2 FYNNEI. V trimming: 4 bases; J trimming: 5 bases; junction bases outside the gene matches: 7. The CDR3 is CASSAGGSGETQYF. DNA of the CDR3: TGTGCCAGCAGTGCGGGCGGGAGCGGCGAGACCCAGTACTTC.

This clone has more than one count but fewer than ten. The chain couples TRBV7-2 to TRBJ2-5; D gene uncertain. This CDR3 comprises 14 residues. Germline V CDR1 and CDR2: SGHTA, FQGNSA. The V end was cut by 0 bases, the J end by 2 bases, with 7 bases between. The CDR3 spells CASSLAARQETQYF. For the CDR3, the DNA is TGTGCCAGCAGCTTAGCAGCAAGACAAGAGACCCAGTACTTC.

The chain employs TRBV6-6 and TRBJ2-5; a weak D match, TRBD1 (6 bases). This CDR3 comprises 13 residues. Germline CDR1 is MNHNY and CDR2 is SVGAGI (reference sequence). V gave up 6 bases and J gave up 10 bases, with 18 bases separating them. The CDR3 loop is CASSGTDRGGQYF. DNA for the CDR3: TGTGCCAGCAGCGGGACCGATCGAGGGGGCCAGTACTTC.

This clone was recorded a few times. This chain joins TRBV29-1 and TRBJ1-5, with TRBD1 identical over 7 bases. V gave up 4 bases and J gave up 0 bases; unmatched junction bases: 3. Germline V gives CDR1 SQVTM, CDR2 ANQGSEA. The CDR3 covers 14 residues. The DNA of the CDR3 is TGCAGCGTTGTGGGGACAGATAGCAATCAGCCCCAGCATTTT. Its translation is CSVVGTDSNQPQHF.

This clone appeared many times. The chain joins TRBV7-2 to TRBJ2-3; tentatively, D is TRBD2 (7 bases). This CDR3 contains 15 residues. The ends were cut back, 1 base at V and 2 bases at J, with 10 bases in the middle. Germline V gene data show CDR1 as SGHTA and CDR2 as FQGNSA. CDR3 residues: CASSLVGGATDTQYF. In DNA, the CDR3 is TGTGCCAGCAGCTTAGTGGGGGGGGCCACAGATACGCAGTATTTT.

The chain uses TRBV4-2 and TRBJ2-1; 11 bases are shared with TRBD2. Trimming removed 2 bases from V and 6 bases from J; junction bases left unmatched: 6. The CDR3 covers 16 residues. Germline CDR1 LGHNA, CDR2 YNFKEQ. The CDR3 coding sequence is TGTGCCAGCAGCCAAAGACGTAGCGGGGGGGCCAATGAGCAGTTCTTC. Protein: CASSQRRSGGANEQFF.

This chain uses TRBV7-3 with TRBJ2-3; 7 bases match TRBD1. Germline CDR1 reads SGHTA; CDR2 reads FQGTGA. This CDR3 spans 14 amino acids. With V trimmed by 3 bases and J by 0 bases, 0 bases remained unmatched. CDR3: CASSLDRSTDTQYF. In nucleotides, the CDR3 is TGTGCCAGCAGCTTGGACAGGAGCACAGATACGCAGTATTTT.

This clone was picked up a small number of times. This chain uses TRBV5-1 with TRBJ2-5; D possibly corresponds to TRBD2 (6 bases). V lost 0 bases to trimming and J lost 2 bases, with 14 bases between them. The CDR3 contains 16 residues. Germline CDR1 is SGHRS and CDR2 is YFSETQ. This chain's CDR3 is CASSLDPGGSQETQYF. As DNA, the CDR3 is TGCGCCAGCAGCTTGGATCCCGGGGGTTCGCAAGAGACCCAGTACTTC.

This clone was recorded a few times. The chain combines TRBV6-1 with TRBJ2-7, with 7 bases matching TRBD2. The V and J ends lost 2 bases and 4 bases, in that order; junction bases with no gene match: 2. The CDR3 loop spans 13 amino acids. Germline-derived CDR1 and CDR2 are MNHNS and SASEGT. The CDR3 protein is CASSELAAYEQYF. In DNA, the CDR3 is TGTGCCAGCAGTGAACTAGCGGCATACGAGCAGTACTTC.

The V call is TRBV10-3, the J call TRBJ2-1; TRBD2 agrees at 14 bases. V was clipped by 10 bases and J by 1 base; unmatched bases: 12. Germline V gene data show CDR1 as ENHRY and CDR2 as SYGVKD. CDR3 length: 18 amino acids. The CDR3 sequence: CATSRSGTSGGSYNEQFF. The CDR3 region has the DNA TGTGCCACCTCTAGATCCGGGACTAGCGGGGGTTCCTACAATGAGCAGTTCTTC.